What follows is one TCR beta chain and its context. Its antigen is not identified. There were no recent acute infections or vaccinations among the donors, who were healthy HIV-negative adults. Using immunoSEQ multiplex PCR, the repertoire was profiled, and TCRdb retains in-frame clones only, with some absent. The sample has roughly 530,000 clones, 95% to 97% seen once; the top ten hold roughly 0.06%. This entry is derived from a study of shared clonotypes between healthy human individuals. Study-level information: For every donor, three CD4 naive, three CD4 memory, two CD8 naive and one CD8 memory plates were used.

The V gene's germline CDR1 is SGHRS and CDR2 YFSETQ. This CDR3 has 16 residues. V shed 4 bases and J 0 bases; nucleotides not matched to a gene: 5. Overall study findings and caveats: Non-shared clonotypes had lower generation probabilities than those shared by all four donors.

J is TRBJ2-1 and V is TRBV5-1; 9 positions agree with TRBD2. Source material: naive CD4+ T cells sorted from blood. Subset specified: CD45RA+ positively selected. The clonotype originates from a woman aged 30 to 39 in good health. The CDR3 is CASSPFSGSSYNEQFF. Here the CDR3 DNA reads TGCGCCAGCAGCCCTTTTAGCGGGAGCTCCTACAATGAGCAGTTCTTC. The complete variable domain, with remaining parts taken from reference TRBV5-1 and TRBJ2-1, reads KAGVTQTPRYLIKTRGQQVTLSCSPISGHRSVSWYQQTPGQGLQFLFEYFSETQRNKGNFPGRFSGRQFSNSRSEMNVSTLELGDSALYLCASSPFSGSSYNEQFFGPGTRLTVL.